This T cell receptor (beta chain) was captured by sequencing in a study of blood T cell repertoires in COVID-19. As handled by the study authors: Using reference gene primer amplification, nucleated cell counts were estimated. Profiled with immunoSEQ multiplex PCR; TCRdb holds only in-frame clones, not every one. V, J and clone size were drawn from that table, and D and trimming were deduced from the DNA. Of about 310,000 clones in the sample, around 87% were seen once. The CDR3 consists of 16 residues. Trimming removed 3 bases from V and 1 base from J, with 12 bases in between. CDR1 is MNHNY and CDR2 is SVGAGI in the germline V gene (reference sequence).

The material sequenced was peripheral blood. The sequence was collected from a man aged 45-65 years with active or convalescent COVID-19. The chain uses TRBV6-6 and TRBJ2-2; D gene unclear. CDR3 DNA sequence: TGTGCCAGCAGTTATACGATGGGCCTGAACACCGGGGAGCTGTTTTTT. It is translated as CASSYTMGLNTGELFF.